This T cell receptor (beta chain) was sequenced during a study of T cell responses to AZD1222 COVID-19 vaccine (dated by TCRdb to about 2021). Regarding the complete study: A total of 230 to 250 trial participants underwent TCR sequencing, of whom roughly 210 had received two doses of AZD1222 and roughly 26 had received two doses of the MenACWY control vaccine. Trial participants were enrolled by age into subgroups of 18-55, 56-69 and 70-plus years, and around 150, 29 and 61 TCR-sequenced participants, respectively, were included in these subgroups.

Note on this clone: Its antigen is not yet known. Base qualities are not recorded, but no much larger clone differs from it by a single base.

The CDR3 regions of human TCRbeta chains were subjected to immunosequencing. Concerning the study's data processing: Repertoire TCRs were matched against a reference library of SARS-CoV-2-specific TCRs generated with the MIRA antigen-specificity platform. Breadth meant the fraction of unique TCRs that were SARS-CoV-2-associated, whereas depth meant the fraction of total T cells that were SARS-CoV-2-associated. Using the MIRA data, every spike-specific TCR was mapped to the spike region that the TCR reacted to and assigned to either a CD4 or a CD8 class. Log10-transformed breadth and depth values were compared by one-way ANOVA with Sidak's multiple comparisons tests. TCRdb limited this immuneACCESS table to in-frame rearrangements with V and J called. A share of clones is missing; checked studies link under half to unresolved V genes, and the rest is unexplained. That table furnishes V, J and clone size, whereas the DNA furnished D and trimming. For this sample the table gives 110,000 or so clones, of which roughly 88% were detected only once. Jointly, the top ten make up roughly 13% of the sample.

The paper's findings and limits, for the study overall: Participants were mostly white British, with more females than males. The authors suggested clonal diversity may have been underestimated. Nearly half of unique spike-specific TCRs reportedly recognized epitopes outside regions mutated in the B.1.351 and B.1.1.7 variants. Because no samples from the day 14 peak response were available, repertoires could be characterized only after the peak T cell response. The whole spike protein was spanned by vaccine-associated CD4 TCRs, and dominant responses were seen in regions 160-218 and 743-854. The 56-69-year group was small, and its depth increase did not reach significance, likely because of low power. After two AZD1222 doses, both the breadth and the depth of spike-specific TCRs were significantly higher than at day 0 and than in MenACWY recipients. Conclusions about previously exposed vaccinees were limited because only a handful of AZD1222 recipients were SARS-CoV-2 seropositive at baseline.

Including the terminal cysteine and phenylalanine, the CDR3 comprises 16 residues. Here the CDR3 DNA is all that survives: 48 bases in frame from base 1. V loses 3 bases at its end and J loses 4 bases; junction bases beyond the gene matches: 8. From a lookup of the germline V gene, CDR1 and CDR2 are SGHRS and YFSETQ. Reading the label with the study, this specimen's time point is: baseline before first vaccination. The sample's treatment or condition label is to be understood as: meningococcal conjugate vaccine given as trial control. Samples from vaccinated people were obtained from the UK trials COV001 and COV002, which included a single-blind randomized controlled phase 2/3 trial of AZD1222 (ChAdOx1 nCoV-19) in healthy adults. Trial participant PBMC samples were collected at day 0 and day 28 after the second dose for TCRbeta chain sequencing.

The sample consisted of peripheral blood, taken on day 0 of MenACWY control vaccination. The TCR was taken from an adult in good health. The V and J genes are TRBV5-1 and TRBJ2-2; TRBD2 matches 8 bases in the middle. The DNA reads TGCGCCAGCAGCTACGGACAGAGCGGGGGCACCGGGGAGCTGTTTTTT. It translates as CASSYGQSGGTGELFF.